The text below deals with one TCR beta chain. The antigen is undetermined. The CDR3 runs 13 residues. Per germline, CDR1 MNHEY and CDR2 SMNVEV (reference sequence). The trim removed 8 bases at V and 6 bases at J, leaving 10 bases unmatched. This table comes from immunoSEQ multiplex PCR, and its TCRdb copy is limited to in-frame clones, with some not included. The sample holds over 70,000 clones, approximately 90% seen once. This specimen comes from a study of identifying expanded T cells in peripheral blood. Study conclusions and caveats: Variance in clone template counts between two-week samples significantly increased with total template count across all healthy donors.

This receptor was identified in a person aged 18 to 70 in good health. The chain joins TRBV27 to TRBJ2-7; 7 positions agree with TRBD1. The sequencing sample was made of blood. The CDR3 DNA reads TGTGCCAGCTCCACCGGGACAGTGGGCGAGCAGTACTTC. Protein: CASSTGTVGEQYF.